Below, one T cell receptor beta chain is given with its context. Germline assignment: CDR1 SGHKS and CDR2 YYEKEE (reference sequence). The CDR3 has 17 residues. V dropped 4 bases and J dropped 0; count of bases not matched to a gene: 9. This sample is part of a study of blood T cell repertoires in COVID-19. For the study at large: PBMCs, B-cell-depleted T cells, or T cells were the source of the cDNA or gDNA that made up the material.

Sequencing was performed with immunoSEQ multiplex PCR; in TCRdb, only in-frame clones are kept and a portion is missing. This sample has tens of thousands of clones; around four fifths occur once, and the top ten carry roughly 12%. Specimen: peripheral blood. The rearrangement uses TRBV5-5 and TRBJ1-4; TRBD1 agrees at 7 bases. The sequence was obtained from a human donor in a cohort sampled during active COVID-19. CDR3 DNA: TGTGCCAGCAGCCCTCTGGGACAGAGTTCAACTAATGAAAAACTGTTTTTT. Translation: CASSPLGQSSTNEKLFF.